This TCR beta chain stems from a study of cytomegalovirus exposure and HLA in healthy donors. Study results and caveats: In a later analysis, DRB1 alleles had the most associated TCRs; HLA-C alleles the fewest. Rarity characterized most TCR sequences, yet some public TCRs appeared in many donors. Three CMV-associated chains proved CMV antigen-specific in vitro.

The PCR employed 60 Vbeta primers together with 13 Jbeta primers. Clones were read by immunoSEQ multiplex PCR, and TCRdb kept only the in-frame ones, dropping some. The sample yields over 100,000 clones, roughly two thirds seen once. The CDR3 contains 15 residues. Germline CDR1 and CDR2: GTSNPN and SVGIG (reference sequence). V shed 5 bases and J shed 4 bases, with 18 bases lying between them. This clone was counted between two and nine times. Its matching antigen is unknown. Sequencing was done on a sample of PBMCs. The chain uses TRBV30 and TRBJ1-5; tentative D call: TRBD1 (6 bases). The receptor's source is a woman aged 30 to 39 in good health and CMV-seronegative. The CDR3 region is CAWSGGNTGNQPQHF. DNA of the CDR3: TGTGCCTGGTCCGGGGGGAATACAGGGAATCAGCCCCAGCATTTT.